This T cell receptor (beta chain) comes out of a study of cytomegalovirus exposure and HLA in healthy donors. Study at large: Early released data comprised 80 million or so unique TCRs from HLA-typed donors. Study conclusions and caveats: Presence/absence analyses treated sequencing depth as roughly uniform across donors.

The donors, nominally healthy at sampling, likely had unrecorded immune exposures. Worth noting for this clone: The antigen is undetermined.

The PCR ran on 60 Vbeta and 13 Jbeta primers. Sequencing was performed with immunoSEQ multiplex PCR; in TCRdb, only in-frame clones are kept and a portion is missing. In all, the sample yields about 200,000 clones. The CDR3 contains 15 residues. The V and J ends lost 5 bases and 4 bases, in that order; junction bases with no gene match: 3. Germline loops: CDR1 LNHDA, CDR2 SQIVND (reference sequence). Sequencing used PBMCs. The chain is built from TRBV19 and TRBJ2-6, with 9 bases lining up with TRBD1. This sequence was found in a boy aged 5-17 years in good health and CMV-seronegative. This CDR3 reads CASSDRGAGANVLTF. The CDR3 nucleotides are TGTGCCAGTAGTGACAGGGGGGCCGGGGCCAACGTCCTGACTTTC.